This is a list of T cell receptor beta chains from one sample in a study of cytomegalovirus exposure and HLA in healthy donors. TCRdb keeps only in-frame clones here, not all; method: immunoSEQ multiplex PCR. This sample carries approximately 170,000 clones, more than 60% of them seen once, and the ten largest clones take 6.5% to 9%. The sample taken for sequencing was PBMCs. These receptors were collected from a woman aged 35 to 49 in good health and CMV-seropositive. Each CDR3 is given without its conserved first and last residue. The order of the fields is J gene, V gene, CDR3 protein.

TRBJ1-3,TRBV9,ASSPRDRNSGNTIY
TRBJ2-3,TRBV18,ASSQTGVTDTQY
TRBJ1-2,TRBV7-8,ASSVGQGLSYT
TRBJ1-2,TRBV5-4,ASSVLQAGGYT
TRBJ1-5,TRBV5-8,ASSGGTVHSNQPQH
TRBJ1-1,TRBV29-1,SVAWNTEAF
TRBJ1-4,TRBV5-4,ASSSGQGAVGEKLF
TRBJ2-3,TRBV28,ASSFGTSGGVADTQY
TRBJ2-1,TRBV5-5,ASTLLAGGPNEQF
TRBJ2-1,TRBV2,ASSETSGGAWHEQF
TRBJ2-7,TRBV5-1,ASSQGTGSGHEQY
TRBJ2-5,TRBV4-2,ASSQVGGRAGPETQY
TRBJ2-3,TRBV18,ASSPIAGGATDTQY
TRBJ2-6,TRBV2,ASRGGGTGANVLT
TRBJ1-1,TRBV27,ASIGRDTEAF
TRBJ2-7,TRBV5-1,ASSDTGGPSYEQY
TRBJ2-5,TRBV2,ASNPGYGETQY
TRBJ1-1,TRBV18,ASSPGAEAF
TRBJ2-3,TRBV5-8,ASSLSGAGGYTDTQY
TRBJ1-3,TRBV6-5,ASRPPTGLHTIY
TRBJ1-2,TRBV6-5,ASSWSGTGVYGYT
TRBJ2-7,TRBV11-3,ASSLGSGGRYEQY
TRBJ2-7,TRBV6-1,ASSASATVSYEQY
TRBJ1-2,TRBV11-1,ASSLTGGAYGYT
TRBJ1-2,TRBV10-1,ATPFGGCYGYT
TRBJ1-6,TRBV6-1,ASTPNRVENSPLH
TRBJ2-7,TRBV1,TSSQWRTSAYEQY
TRBJ2-1,TRBV10-3,ATSLAGGVNEQF
TRBJ2-7,TRBV13,ASSGRTGGYEQY
TRBJ1-1,TRBV7-6,ASSLGQEEENTEAF
TRBJ2-4,TRBV4-3,ASSQDGRQGNIQY
TRBJ2-2,TRBV2,ASRRLISTGELF
TRBJ2-7,TRBV15,ATSRVLFGQKDEQY
TRBJ1-4,TRBV28,ASSFSGRDRSEKLF
TRBJ1-1,TRBV7-2,ASSLQGGYTEAF
TRBJ2-1,TRBV11-1,ASSPGTITLNEQF
TRBJ1-3,TRBV6-1,ASTRFQGIGNTIY
TRBJ2-7,TRBV4-3,ASSQDFLSSYEQY
TRBJ2-2,TRBV9,ASSVGPNTGELF
TRBJ2-3,TRBV13,ASSLASPDTQY
TRBJ1-4,TRBV9,ASSVGSLATNEKLF
TRBJ1-4,TRBV7-6,ASSLGDNPTEKLF
TRBJ1-5,TRBV30,AWSQTGLQQPQH
TRBJ2-5,TRBV5-8,ASSQAPGETQY
TRBJ2-3,TRBV9,ASSVDSGDTDTQY
TRBJ1-2,TRBV29-1,SVSPGGKSGYT
TRBJ2-7,TRBV5-4,ASSLGSPDFNYEQY
TRBJ2-3,TRBV7-2,ASSDGGPTDTQY
TRBJ2-2,TRBV5-1,ASSLTGKSTGELF
TRBJ1-2,TRBV10-1,ASSESRQPYGYT
TRBJ1-4,TRBV9,ASSPGGRNTATNEKLF
TRBJ2-7,TRBV19,ASSRTDAYEQY
TRBJ2-5,TRBV7-9,ASSPSQGFHGTQY
TRBJ1-1,TRBV9,ASSVSQTGYTEAF
TRBJ1-1,TRBV30,AWSVGRWTSGSWNTEAF